Listed here are 15 T cell receptor beta chains from one sample, sequenced in a study of T cell changes during pregnancy in multiple sclerosis. Only in-frame clones appear in the TCRdb table, and some are missing; sequencing was by immunoSEQ multiplex PCR. The table includes more than 45,000 clones, 80% to 95% detected once. This specimen consisted of CD4+ T cells from peripheral blood mononuclear cells, obtained after pregnancy. Receptors originate from a female donor with multiple sclerosis, enrolled in a pregnancy study.

The CDR3 is CASSLGPSGGPDNEQFF. In DNA, the CDR3 is TGCGCCAGCAGCTTGGGTCCTAGCGGGGGGCCAGACAATGAGCAGTTCTTC. This chain uses TRBV5-1 with TRBJ2-1; 11 bases fit TRBD2. This CDR3 has 17 amino acids. V trimming: 0 bases; J trimming: 5 bases; junction bases outside the gene matches: 7. In germline, CDR1 is SGHRS, CDR2 YFSETQ.

The chain employs TRBV5-4 and TRBJ2-5; 9 bases agree with TRBD2. Germline V gives CDR1 SGHNT, CDR2 YYREEE (reference sequence). Trimming at V came to 5 bases and at J to 1 base, leaving 9 bases not matched to a gene. There are 16 residues in the CDR3. CDR3 in amino acids: CASRLWVAGAQETQYF. Here the CDR3 DNA reads TGTGCCAGCAGGCTGTGGGTAGCGGGGGCCCAAGAGACCCAGTACTTC.

This chain joins TRBV18 and TRBJ2-3; 10 positions agree with TRBD2. Germline loops: CDR1 KGHSH, CDR2 LQKENI. This CDR3 has 15 amino acids. V gave up 0 bases and J gave up 7 bases; unmatched junction bases: 4. The CDR3 DNA is TGTGCCAGCTCACCACCAAGCGGGGGGGCATATACGCAGTATTTT. It codes for CASSPPSGGAYTQYF.

V is TRBV9 and J is TRBJ1-4, with TRBD1 identical over 7 bases. The V gene's germline CDR1 is SGDLS and CDR2 YYNGEE. V trimming: 3 bases; J trimming: 8 bases; junction bases outside the gene matches: 10. The CDR3 extends over 15 amino acids. Written as DNA, the CDR3 is TGTGCCAGCAGCGCCGTTACAGGGGTAGGAGAAAAACTGTTTTTT. This translates into CASSAVTGVGEKLFF.

The J gene is TRBJ2-1, the V gene TRBV27, with D possibly matching TRBD2 (5 bases). The CDR3 is 14 amino acids. Germline V lookup: CDR1 MNHEY, CDR2 SMNVEV (reference sequence). V lost 5 bases, J lost 5 bases, and 13 bases lay in between. The CDR3 DNA reads as TGTGCCAGCAGTCCGGACTTCCGTCACAATGAGCAGTTCTTC. Its translation: CASSPDFRHNEQFF.

CDR3 in DNA: TGTGCCAGCTCACCACAGGGGGTACCCTACGAGCAGTACTTC. It specifies CASSPQGVPYEQYF. J is TRBJ2-7 and V is TRBV18; possible D gene TRBD1, 6 bases. Deletions cut 1 base from V and 2 bases from J, with 9 bases between. The CDR3 length is 14 residues. In germline, CDR1 is KGHSH, CDR2 LQKENI.

This sequence joins TRBV5-4 and TRBJ1-5, with 9 bases fitting TRBD1. CDR3 length: 15 residues. V was clipped by 0 bases and J by 6 bases; unmatched bases: 4. Looked up from germline, CDR1 is SGHNT and CDR2 is YYREEE (reference sequence). The CDR3 nucleotides read TGTGCCAGCAGCTTGGAACAGGGGGCAGGTCAGCCCCAGCATTTT. Its protein is CASSLEQGAGQPQHF.

The chain uses TRBV13 and TRBJ2-3, with 10 bases identical to TRBD2. With 5 bases clipped from V and 6 bases from J, the junction kept 11 bases outside the gene matches. This CDR3 is built from 16 residues. In germline, CDR1 is PRHDT, CDR2 FYEKMQ (reference sequence). CDR3 nucleotides: TGTGCCAGCAGCGGGCCGAGAGCGGGGGGGCGTGATACGCAGTATTTT. It codes for CASSGPRAGGRDTQYF.

The CDR3 sequence: CASSPTPTDFGNTIYF. As DNA, the CDR3 is TGCGCCAGCAGCCCAACTCCGACTGATTTTGGAAACACCATATATTTT. This chain uses TRBV5-1 with TRBJ1-3; D is undetermined. The germline gives CDR1 SGHRS, CDR2 YFSETQ. The CDR3 length is 16 residues. Trimming shortened V by 4 bases and J by 3 bases, and 17 bases separated the two germline ends.

The CDR3 DNA is TGTGCCAGCAGCTTAATAGGGGCTAACTATGGCTACACCTTC. This codes for CASSLIGANYGYTF. The rearrangement uses TRBV7-9 and TRBJ1-2; tentative D call: TRBD1 (5 bases). Deletions cut 2 bases from V and 0 bases from J, with 7 bases between. Germline lookup yields CDR1 SEHNR and CDR2 FQNEAQ (reference sequence). The CDR3 loop spans 14 amino acids. Together with reference TRBV7-9 and TRBJ1-2, the CDR3 gives the full variable domain: DTGVSQNPRHKITKRGQNVTFRCDPISEHNRLYWYRQTLGQGPEFLTYFQNEAQLEKSRLLSDRFSAERPKGSFSTLEIQRTEQGDSAMYLCASSLIGANYGYTFGSGTRLTVV.

V is TRBV5-1 and J is TRBJ2-2; D perhaps matches TRBD2 (6 bases). V lost 4 bases, J lost 4 bases, and 11 bases lay in between. From germline, CDR1 is SGHRS and CDR2 YFSETQ. The CDR3 extends over 14 amino acids. CDR3 amino acids: CASSAASVTGELFF. The CDR3 DNA sequence: TGCGCCAGCAGCGCCGCTAGCGTCACCGGGGAGCTGTTTTTT. The full variable domain, completed using reference TRBV5-1 and TRBJ2-2, is KAGVTQTPRYLIKTRGQQVTLSCSPISGHRSVSWYQQTPGQGLQFLFEYFSETQRNKGNFPGRFSGRQFSNSRSEMNVSTLELGDSALYLCASSAASVTGELFFGEGSRLTVL.

The genes are TRBV9 and TRBJ1-3; D is possibly TRBD1 (5 bases). The germline V gene encodes CDR1 SGDLS and CDR2 YYNGEE. The length of the CDR3 is 17 residues. The ends were cut back, 1 base at V and 2 bases at J, with 16 bases in the middle. CDR3 nucleotides: TGTGCCAGCAGCGTATCGGGGGGGGAATTCGCTGGAAACACCATATATTTT. Its translation is CASSVSGGEFAGNTIYF. Drawing the rest from reference TRBV9 and TRBJ1-3, the complete variable domain is DSGVTQTPKHLITATGQRVTLRCSPRSGDLSVYWYQQSLDQGLQFLIQYYNGEERAKGNILERFSAQQFPDLHSELNLSSLELGDSALYFCASSVSGGEFAGNTIYFGEGSWLTVV.

This chain connects TRBV5-6 to TRBJ2-7; 11 positions match TRBD2. Germline V CDR1 and CDR2: SGHDT, YYEEEE. The CDR3 is 18 amino acids. Trimming took 4 bases from V and 3 from J; bases not matched to a gene: 15. The CDR3 DNA follows: TGTGCCAGCAGCCGTCCCCGCCTGGAACTAGCGGGGGTCTACGAGCAGTACTTC. This encodes CASSRPRLELAGVYEQYF.

The CDR3 loop reads CASSRRLDSEAFF. The CDR3 bases are TGTGCCAGCAGCCGCCGCCTCGACTCAGAAGCTTTCTTT. This chain joins TRBV9 and TRBJ1-1; D is uncertain. The CDR3 spans 13 residues. Trimming stripped 4 bases from V and 8 bases from J, with 15 bases between. Germline loops: CDR1 SGDLS, CDR2 YYNGEE.

The rearrangement links TRBV5-6 to TRBJ1-1; 9 positions match TRBD1. CDR1 SGHDT and CDR2 YYEEEE come from the germline V gene. The CDR3 contains 17 residues. V lost 0 bases and J lost 4; bases outside the gene matches: 10. The CDR3 DNA reads TGTGCCAGCAGCTTGGGCGGGACAGGGAGGTGGAGCACTGAAGCTTTCTTT. Protein product: CASSLGGTGRWSTEAFF.